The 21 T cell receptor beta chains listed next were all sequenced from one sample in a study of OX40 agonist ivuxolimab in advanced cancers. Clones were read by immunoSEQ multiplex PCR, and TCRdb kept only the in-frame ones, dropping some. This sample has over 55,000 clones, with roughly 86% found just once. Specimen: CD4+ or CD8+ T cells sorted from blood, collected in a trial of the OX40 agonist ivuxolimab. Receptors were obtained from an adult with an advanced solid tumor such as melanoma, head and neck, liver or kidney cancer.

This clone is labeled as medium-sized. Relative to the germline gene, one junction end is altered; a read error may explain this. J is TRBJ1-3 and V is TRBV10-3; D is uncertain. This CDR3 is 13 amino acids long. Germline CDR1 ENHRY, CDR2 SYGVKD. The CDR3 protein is CAIRESSGNTIYF. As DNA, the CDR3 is TGTGCCATCAGGGAGTCCTCTGGAAACACCATATATTTT.

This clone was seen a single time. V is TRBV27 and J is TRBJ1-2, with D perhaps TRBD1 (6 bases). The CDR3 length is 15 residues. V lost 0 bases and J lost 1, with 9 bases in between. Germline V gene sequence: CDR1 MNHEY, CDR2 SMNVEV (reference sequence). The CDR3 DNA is TGTGCCAGCAGTTTATCGGGAGGGGGTAACTATGGCTACACCTTC. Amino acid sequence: CASSLSGGGNYGYTF.

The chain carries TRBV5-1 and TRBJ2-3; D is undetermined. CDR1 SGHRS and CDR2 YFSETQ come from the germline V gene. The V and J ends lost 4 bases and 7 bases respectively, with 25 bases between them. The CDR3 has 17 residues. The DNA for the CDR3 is TGCGCCAGCAGCCGGAAAAGGACGTCGGAGCTCCAAAATACGCAGTATTTT. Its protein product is CASSRKRTSELQNTQYF.

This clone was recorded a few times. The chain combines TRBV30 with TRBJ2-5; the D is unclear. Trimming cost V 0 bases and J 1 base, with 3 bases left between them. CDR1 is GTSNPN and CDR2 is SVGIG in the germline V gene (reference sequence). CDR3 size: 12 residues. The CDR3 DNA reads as TGTGCCTGGAGTGTAACCCAAGAGACCCAGTACTTC. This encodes CAWSVTQETQYF.

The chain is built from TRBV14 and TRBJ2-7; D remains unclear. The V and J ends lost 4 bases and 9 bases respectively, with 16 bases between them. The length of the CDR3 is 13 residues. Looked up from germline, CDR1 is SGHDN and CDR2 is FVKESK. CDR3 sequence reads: CASSLLGVRPQYF. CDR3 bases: TGTGCCAGCAGCCTACTCGGCGTCAGACCGCAGTACTTC.

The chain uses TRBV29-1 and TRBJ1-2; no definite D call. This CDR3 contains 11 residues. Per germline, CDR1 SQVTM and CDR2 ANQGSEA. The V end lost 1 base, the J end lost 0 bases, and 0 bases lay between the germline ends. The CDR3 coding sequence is TGCAGCGTTGAAGCTAACTATGGCTACACCTTC. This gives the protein CSVEANYGYTF.

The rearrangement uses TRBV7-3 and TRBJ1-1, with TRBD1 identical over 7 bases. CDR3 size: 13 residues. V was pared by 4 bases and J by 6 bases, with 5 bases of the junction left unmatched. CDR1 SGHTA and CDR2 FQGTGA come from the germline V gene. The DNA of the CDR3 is TGTGCCAGCAGCTCAGGGGGAGGCTCTGAAGCTTTCTTT. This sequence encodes CASSSGGGSEAFF.

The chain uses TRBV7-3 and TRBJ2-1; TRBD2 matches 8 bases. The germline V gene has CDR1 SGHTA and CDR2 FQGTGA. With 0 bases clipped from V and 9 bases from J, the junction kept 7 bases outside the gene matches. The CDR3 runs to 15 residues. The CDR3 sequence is CASSLTGLAGGEQFF. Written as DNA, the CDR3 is TGTGCCAGCAGCTTAACAGGGCTAGCGGGTGGTGAGCAGTTCTTC. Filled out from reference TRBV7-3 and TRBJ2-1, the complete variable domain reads GAGVSQTPSNKVTEKGKYVELRCDPISGHTALYWYRQSLGQGPEFLIYFQGTGAADDSGLPNDRFFAVRPEGSVSTLKIQRTERGDSAVYLCASSLTGLAGGEQFFGPGTRLTVL.

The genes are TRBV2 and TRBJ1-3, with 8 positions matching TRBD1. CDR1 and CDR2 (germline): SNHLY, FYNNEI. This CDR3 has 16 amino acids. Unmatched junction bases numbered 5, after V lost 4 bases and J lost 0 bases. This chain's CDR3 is CASSGQGPDSGNTIYF. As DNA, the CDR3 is TGTGCCAGCAGTGGACAGGGGCCAGACTCTGGAAACACCATATATTTT.

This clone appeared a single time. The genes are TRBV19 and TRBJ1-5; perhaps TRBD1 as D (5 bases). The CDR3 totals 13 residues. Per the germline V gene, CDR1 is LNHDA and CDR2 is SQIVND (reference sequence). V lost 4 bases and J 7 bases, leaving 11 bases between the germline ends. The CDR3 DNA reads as TGTGCCAGTAGTACTGACCGGACACAGCCCCAGCATTTT. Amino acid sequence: CASSTDRTQPQHF.

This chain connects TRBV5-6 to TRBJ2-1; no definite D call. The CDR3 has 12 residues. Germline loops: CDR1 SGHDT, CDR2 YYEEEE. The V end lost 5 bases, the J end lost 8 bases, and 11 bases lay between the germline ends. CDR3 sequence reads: CASRRLSDEQFF. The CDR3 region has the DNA TGTGCCAGCAGGCGATTATCCGATGAGCAGTTCTTC. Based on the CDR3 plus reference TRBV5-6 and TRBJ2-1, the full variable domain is DAGVTQSPTHLIKTRGQQVTLRCSPKSGHDTVSWYQQALGQGPQFIFQYYEEEERQRGNFPDRFSGHQFPNYSSELNVNALLLGDSALYLCASRRLSDEQFFGPGTRLTVL.

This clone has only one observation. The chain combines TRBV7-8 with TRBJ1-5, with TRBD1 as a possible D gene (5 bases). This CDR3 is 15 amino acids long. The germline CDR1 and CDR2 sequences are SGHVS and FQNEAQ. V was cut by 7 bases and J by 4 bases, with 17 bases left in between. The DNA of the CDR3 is TGTGCCAGCATCCAAGGGGCAGGTGGGAATCAGCCCCAGCATTTT. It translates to CASIQGAGGNQPQHF.

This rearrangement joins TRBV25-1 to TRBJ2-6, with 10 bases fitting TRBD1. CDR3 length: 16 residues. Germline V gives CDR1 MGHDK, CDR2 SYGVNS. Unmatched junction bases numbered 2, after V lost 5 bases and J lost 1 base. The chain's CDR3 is CASSRTGGSGANVLTF. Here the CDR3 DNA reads TGTGCCAGCAGTAGGACAGGGGGATCTGGGGCCAACGTCCTGACTTTC.

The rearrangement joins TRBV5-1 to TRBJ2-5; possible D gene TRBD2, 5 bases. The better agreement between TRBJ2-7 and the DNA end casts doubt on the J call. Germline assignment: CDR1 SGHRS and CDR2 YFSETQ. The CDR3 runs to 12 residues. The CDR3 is CASSRGTYEQYF. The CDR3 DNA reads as TGCGCCAGCAGCCGGGGAACGTACGAGCAGTACTTC.

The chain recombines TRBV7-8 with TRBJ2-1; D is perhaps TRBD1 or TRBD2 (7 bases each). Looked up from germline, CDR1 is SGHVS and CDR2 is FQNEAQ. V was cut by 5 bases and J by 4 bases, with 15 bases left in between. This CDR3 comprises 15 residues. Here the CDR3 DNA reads TGTGCCAGCAGCCCAGGGGGGGCCGCGTACAATGAGCAGTTCTTC. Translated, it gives CASSPGGAAYNEQFF.

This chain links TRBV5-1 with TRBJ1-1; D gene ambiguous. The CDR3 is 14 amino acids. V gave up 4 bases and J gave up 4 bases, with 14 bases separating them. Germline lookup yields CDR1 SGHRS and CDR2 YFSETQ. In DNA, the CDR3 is TGCGCCAGCAGCACCCGTTCCGAGGGCACTGAAGCTTTCTTT. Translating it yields CASSTRSEGTEAFF.

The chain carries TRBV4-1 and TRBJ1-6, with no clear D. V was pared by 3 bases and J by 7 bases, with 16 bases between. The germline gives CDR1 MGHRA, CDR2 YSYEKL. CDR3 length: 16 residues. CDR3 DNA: TGCGCCAGCAGCCAGACCCCCCCCGAAGGGAATTCACCCCTCCACTTT. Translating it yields CASSQTPPEGNSPLHF.

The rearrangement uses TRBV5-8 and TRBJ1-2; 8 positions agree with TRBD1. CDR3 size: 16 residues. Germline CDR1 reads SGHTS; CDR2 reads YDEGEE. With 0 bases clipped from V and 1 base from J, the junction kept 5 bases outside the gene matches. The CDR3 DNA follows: TGTGCCAGCAGCTTGGTAGGGACAGGAATTAACTATGGCTACACCTTC. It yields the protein CASSLVGTGINYGYTF.

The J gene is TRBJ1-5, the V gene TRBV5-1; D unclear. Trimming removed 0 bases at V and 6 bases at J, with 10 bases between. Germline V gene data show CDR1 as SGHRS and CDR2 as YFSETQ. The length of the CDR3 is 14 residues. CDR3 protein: CASSLAAGSQPQHF. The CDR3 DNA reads TGCGCCAGCAGCTTGGCGGCCGGCAGTCAGCCCCAGCATTTT.

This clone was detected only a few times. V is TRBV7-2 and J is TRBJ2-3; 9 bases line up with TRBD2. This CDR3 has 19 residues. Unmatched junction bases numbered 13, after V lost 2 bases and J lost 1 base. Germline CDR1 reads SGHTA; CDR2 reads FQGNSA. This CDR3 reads CASSLRPLASGARTDTQYF. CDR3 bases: TGTGCCAGCAGCTTAAGACCGTTAGCTAGCGGGGCCCGCACAGATACGCAGTATTTT.

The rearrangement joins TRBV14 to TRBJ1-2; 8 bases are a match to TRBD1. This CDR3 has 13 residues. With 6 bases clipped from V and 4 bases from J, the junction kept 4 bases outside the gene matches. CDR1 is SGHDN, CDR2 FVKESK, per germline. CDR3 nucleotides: TGTGCCAGCAGTCTCGACAGGGGCTATGGCTACACCTTC. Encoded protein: CASSLDRGYGYTF.